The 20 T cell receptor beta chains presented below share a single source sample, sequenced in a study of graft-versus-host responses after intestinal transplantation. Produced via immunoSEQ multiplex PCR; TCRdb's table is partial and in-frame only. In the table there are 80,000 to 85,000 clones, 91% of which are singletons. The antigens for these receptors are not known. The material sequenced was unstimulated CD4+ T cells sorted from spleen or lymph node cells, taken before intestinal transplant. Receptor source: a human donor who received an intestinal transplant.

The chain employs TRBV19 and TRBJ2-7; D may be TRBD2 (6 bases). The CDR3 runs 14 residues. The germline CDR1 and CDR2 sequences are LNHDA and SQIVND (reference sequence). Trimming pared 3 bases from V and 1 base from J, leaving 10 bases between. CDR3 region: CASSMVRGSYEQYF. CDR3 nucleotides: TGTGCCAGTAGTATGGTACGGGGGTCCTACGAGCAGTACTTC.

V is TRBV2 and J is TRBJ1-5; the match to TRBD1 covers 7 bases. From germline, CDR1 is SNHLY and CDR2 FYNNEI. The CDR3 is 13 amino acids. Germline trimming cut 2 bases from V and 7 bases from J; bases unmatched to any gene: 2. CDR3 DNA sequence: TGTGCCAGCAGTGAACAGGGGGGACAGCCCCAGCATTTT. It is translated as CASSEQGGQPQHF.

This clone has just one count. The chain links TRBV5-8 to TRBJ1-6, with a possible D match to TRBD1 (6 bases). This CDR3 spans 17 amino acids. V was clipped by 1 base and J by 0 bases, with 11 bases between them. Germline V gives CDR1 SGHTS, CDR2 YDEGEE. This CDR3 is CASSLLSRGSYNSPLHF. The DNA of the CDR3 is TGTGCCAGCAGCTTGCTGTCCAGGGGCTCCTATAATTCACCCCTCCACTTT.

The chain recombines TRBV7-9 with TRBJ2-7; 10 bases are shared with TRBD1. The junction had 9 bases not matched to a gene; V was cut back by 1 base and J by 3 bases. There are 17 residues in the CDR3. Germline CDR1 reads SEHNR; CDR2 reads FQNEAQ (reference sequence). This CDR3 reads CASSLEVSGQGHYEQYF. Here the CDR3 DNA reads TGTGCCAGCAGCTTAGAGGTCTCGGGACAGGGGCACTACGAGCAGTACTTC.

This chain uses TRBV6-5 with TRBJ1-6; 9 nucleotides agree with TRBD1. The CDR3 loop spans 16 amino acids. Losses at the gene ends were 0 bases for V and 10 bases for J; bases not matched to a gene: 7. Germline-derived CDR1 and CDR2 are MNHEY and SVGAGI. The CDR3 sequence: CASSYSRTGGLSPLHF. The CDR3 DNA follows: TGTGCCAGCAGTTACTCTCGAACAGGGGGCTTGTCACCCCTCCACTTT.

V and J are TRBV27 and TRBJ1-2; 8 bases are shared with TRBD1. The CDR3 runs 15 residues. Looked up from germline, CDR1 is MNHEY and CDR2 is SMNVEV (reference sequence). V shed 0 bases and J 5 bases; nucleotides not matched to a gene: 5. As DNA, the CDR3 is TGTGCCAGCAGTTTATCCGTACACAGGGGGTATGGCTACACCTTC. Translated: CASSLSVHRGYGYTF.

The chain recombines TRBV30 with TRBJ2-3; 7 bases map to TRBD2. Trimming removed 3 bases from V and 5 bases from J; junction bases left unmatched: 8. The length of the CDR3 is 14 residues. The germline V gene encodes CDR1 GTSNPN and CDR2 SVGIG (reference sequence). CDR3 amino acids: CAWRGGGSKDTQYF. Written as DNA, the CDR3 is TGTGCCTGGAGGGGGGGAGGGAGTAAAGATACGCAGTATTTT.

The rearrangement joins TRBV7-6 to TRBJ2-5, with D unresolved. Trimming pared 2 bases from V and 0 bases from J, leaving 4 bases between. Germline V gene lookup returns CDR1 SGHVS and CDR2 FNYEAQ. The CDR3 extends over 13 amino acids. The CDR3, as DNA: TGTGCCAGCAGCTTACGGTACCAAGAGACCCAGTACTTC. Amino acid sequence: CASSLRYQETQYF.

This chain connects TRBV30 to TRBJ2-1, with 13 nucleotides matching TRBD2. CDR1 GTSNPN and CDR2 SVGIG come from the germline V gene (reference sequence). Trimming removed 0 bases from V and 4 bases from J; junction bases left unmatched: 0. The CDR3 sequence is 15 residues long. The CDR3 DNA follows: TGTGCCTGGAGTGTACTAGCGGGGGGGTACAATGAGCAGTTCTTC. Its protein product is CAWSVLAGGYNEQFF.

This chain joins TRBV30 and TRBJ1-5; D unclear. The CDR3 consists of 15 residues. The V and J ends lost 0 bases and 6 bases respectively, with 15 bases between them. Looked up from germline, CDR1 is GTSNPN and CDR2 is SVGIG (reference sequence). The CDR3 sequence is CAWSVRGVEGQPQHF. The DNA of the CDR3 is TGTGCCTGGAGTGTACGCGGGGTTGAGGGTCAGCCCCAGCATTTT.

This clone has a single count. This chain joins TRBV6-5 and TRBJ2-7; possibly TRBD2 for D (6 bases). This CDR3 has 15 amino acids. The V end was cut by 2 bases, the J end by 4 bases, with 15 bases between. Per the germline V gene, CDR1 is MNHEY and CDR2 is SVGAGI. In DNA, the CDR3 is TGTGCCAGCAGTTACGGTCGCCTCGGAGGGTACGAGCAGTACTTC. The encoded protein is CASSYGRLGGYEQYF.

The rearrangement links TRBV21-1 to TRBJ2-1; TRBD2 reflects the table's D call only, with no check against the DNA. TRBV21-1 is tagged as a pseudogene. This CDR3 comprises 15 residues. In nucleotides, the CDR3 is TGTGCCAGCAGCCTCCACGGTAGCGGGGGCAATGAGCAGTTCTTC. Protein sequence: CASSLHGSGGNEQFF.

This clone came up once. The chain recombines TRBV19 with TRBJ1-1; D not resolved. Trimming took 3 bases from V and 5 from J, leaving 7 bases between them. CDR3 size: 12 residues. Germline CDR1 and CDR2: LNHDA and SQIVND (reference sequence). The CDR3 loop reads CASSIQWTEAFF. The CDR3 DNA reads TGTGCCAGTAGTATCCAGTGGACTGAAGCTTTCTTT.

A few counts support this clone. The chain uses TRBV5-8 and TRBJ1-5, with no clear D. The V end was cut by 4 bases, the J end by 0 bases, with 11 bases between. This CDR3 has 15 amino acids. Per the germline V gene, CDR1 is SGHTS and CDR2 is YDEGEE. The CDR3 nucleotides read TGTGCCAGCAGCATGACACTGAATAGCAATCAGCCCCAGCATTTT. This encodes CASSMTLNSNQPQHF.

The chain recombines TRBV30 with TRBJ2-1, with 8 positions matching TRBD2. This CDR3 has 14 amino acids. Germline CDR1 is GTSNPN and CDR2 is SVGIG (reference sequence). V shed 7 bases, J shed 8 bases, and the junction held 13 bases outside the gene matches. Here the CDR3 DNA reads TGTGCCTTTCTCCCAGCGGGGGAGACAGATGAGCAGTTCTTC. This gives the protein CAFLPAGETDEQFF.

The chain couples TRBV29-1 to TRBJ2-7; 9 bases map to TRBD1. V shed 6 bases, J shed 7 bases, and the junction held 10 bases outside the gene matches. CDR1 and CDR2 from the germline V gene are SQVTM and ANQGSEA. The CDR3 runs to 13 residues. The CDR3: CSVAGTGFLEQYF. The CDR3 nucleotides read TGCAGCGTCGCCGGGACAGGGTTTTTGGAGCAGTACTTC.

This CDR3 reads CASRSGGPYEQYF. DNA for the CDR3: TGTGCCAGCCGTAGCGGGGGGCCCTACGAGCAGTACTTC. The rearrangement uses TRBV25-1 and TRBJ2-7; 10 bases are shared with TRBD2. CDR3 length: 13 residues. Germline V gene lookup returns CDR1 MGHDK and CDR2 SYGVNS. V lost 8 bases, J lost 2 bases, and 3 bases stayed unmatched.

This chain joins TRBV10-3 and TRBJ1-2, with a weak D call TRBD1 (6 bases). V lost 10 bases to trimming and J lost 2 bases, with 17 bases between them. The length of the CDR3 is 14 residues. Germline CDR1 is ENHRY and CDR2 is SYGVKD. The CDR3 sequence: CATQGTTGNYGYTF. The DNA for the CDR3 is TGTGCCACCCAGGGGACAACAGGGAACTATGGCTACACCTTC.

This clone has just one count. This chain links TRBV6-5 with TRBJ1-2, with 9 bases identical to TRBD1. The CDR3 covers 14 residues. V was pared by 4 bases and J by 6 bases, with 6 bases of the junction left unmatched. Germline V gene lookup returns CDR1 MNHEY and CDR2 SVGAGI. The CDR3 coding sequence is TGTGCCAGCAGTTCGATACAGGGGGCGGATGGCTACACCTTC. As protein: CASSSIQGADGYTF.

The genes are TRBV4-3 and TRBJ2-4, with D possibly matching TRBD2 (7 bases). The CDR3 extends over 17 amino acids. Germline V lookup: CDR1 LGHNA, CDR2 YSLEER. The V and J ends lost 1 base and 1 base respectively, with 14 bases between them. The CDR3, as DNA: TGCGCCAGCAGCCAAGGGGGGGGCGGTAACGCCAAAAACATTCAGTACTTC. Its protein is CASSQGGGGNAKNIQYF.